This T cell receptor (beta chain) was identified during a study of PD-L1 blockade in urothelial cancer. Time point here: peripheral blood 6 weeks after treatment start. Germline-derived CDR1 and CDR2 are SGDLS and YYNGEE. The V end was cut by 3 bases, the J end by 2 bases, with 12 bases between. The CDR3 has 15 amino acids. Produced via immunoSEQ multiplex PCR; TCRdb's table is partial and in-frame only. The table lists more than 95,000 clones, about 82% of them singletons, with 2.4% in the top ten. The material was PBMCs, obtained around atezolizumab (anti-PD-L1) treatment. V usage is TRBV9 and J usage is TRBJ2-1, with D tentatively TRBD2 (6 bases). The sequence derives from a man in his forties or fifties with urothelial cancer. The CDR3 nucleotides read TGTGCCAGCAGCGGAGCCGGGGGACCCTACAATGAGCAGTTCTTC. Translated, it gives CASSGAGGPYNEQFF. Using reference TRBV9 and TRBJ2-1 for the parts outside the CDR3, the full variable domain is DSGVTQTPKHLITATGQRVTLRCSPRSGDLSVYWYQQSLDQGLQFLIQYYNGEERAKGNILERFSAQQFPDLHSELNLSSLELGDSALYFCASSGAGGPYNEQFFGPGTRLTVL.